What follows describes a single T cell receptor (beta chain). Its antigen is unidentified. Germline lookup yields CDR1 LGHDT and CDR2 YNNKEL (reference sequence). V lost 4 bases to trimming and J lost 2 bases, with 12 bases between them. This CDR3 is 14 amino acids long. The data belong to a study of response to subunit inactivated influenza vaccine. Regarding the study as a whole: Authors proposed each seasonal influenza vaccination draws in few new T cells.

TCRdb re-derived calls from the RT-PCR reads in MiXCR, one entry per CDR3 protein. This sample yields roughly 500,000 distinct CDR3 sequences, of which roughly 23% are seen a single time; around 2% belongs to the top ten. This specimen consisted of CD4+ T cells sorted from PBMCs, obtained less than 6 days after vaccination. The chain joins TRBV3-1 to TRBJ2-7; D might be TRBD1 (5 bases). The TCR was taken from a man aged 45-65 years who received an inactivated influenza vaccine. The CDR3 loop is CASSLHRQPYEQYF. DNA of the CDR3: TGTGCCAGCAGCCTCCACCGACAGCCCTACGAGCAGTACTTC.